The present entry profiles one T cell receptor (beta chain) with its context. The sample comes from a study of T cells expressing NK-cell markers. In the study overall: Seven of the eight sequenced donors were HCMV-seropositive; one was seronegative.

Following a re-call of the 5' RACE reads, TCRdb has one entry per CDR3 protein and lacks DNA. The sample data list approximately 15,000 distinct CDR3 sequences. Germline-derived CDR1 and CDR2 are SGHDN and FVKESK. The CDR3 extends over 12 amino acids. This TCR was recovered from a man between 18 and 69 years old in good health. Sequencing input: blood T cells: a sorted CD56 or NKG2C T cell subset, CD4+ or CD8+ T cells, or bulk PBMC T cells (not recorded which). The rearrangement joins TRBV14 to TRBJ1-2. CDR3 region: CASSLMTQGYTF.